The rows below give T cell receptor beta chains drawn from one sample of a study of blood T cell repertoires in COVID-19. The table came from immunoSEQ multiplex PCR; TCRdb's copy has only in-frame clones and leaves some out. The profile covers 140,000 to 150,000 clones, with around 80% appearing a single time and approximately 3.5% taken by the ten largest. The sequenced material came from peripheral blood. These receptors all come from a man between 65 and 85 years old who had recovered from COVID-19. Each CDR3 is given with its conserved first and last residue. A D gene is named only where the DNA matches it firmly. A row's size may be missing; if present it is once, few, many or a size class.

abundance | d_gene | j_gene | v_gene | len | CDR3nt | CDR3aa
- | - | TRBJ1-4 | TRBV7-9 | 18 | TGTGCCAGCAGCTCCCACCTAAGGGAGGGGCCTCTTAATGAAAAACTGTTTTTT | CASSSHLREGPLNEKLFF
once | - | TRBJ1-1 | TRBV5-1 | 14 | TGCGCCAGCAGCTTGGGGGGCGCGGACACTGAAGCTTTCTTT | CASSLGGADTEAFF
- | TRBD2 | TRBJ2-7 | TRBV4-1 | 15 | TGCGCCAGCAGCCAGGGGCGGGAGTCCACCTACGAGCAGTACTTC | CASSQGRESTYEQYF
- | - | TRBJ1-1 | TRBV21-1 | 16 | TGTGCCAGCAGCAAAGTCGAAGGGGGGGTTCAGAATGAAGCTTTCTTT | CASSKVEGGVQNEAFF
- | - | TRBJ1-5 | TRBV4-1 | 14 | TGCGCCAGCAGCCAATGGACAGATAATCAGCCCCAGCATTTT | CASSQWTDNQPQHF
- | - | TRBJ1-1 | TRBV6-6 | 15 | TGTGCCAGCAGTTACTCGAGGACCGGGAGCACTGAAGCTTTCTTT | CASSYSRTGSTEAFF
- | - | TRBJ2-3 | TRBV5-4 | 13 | TGTGCCAGCAGGGCGGGACTTGAGGATACGCAGTATTTT | CASRAGLEDTQYF
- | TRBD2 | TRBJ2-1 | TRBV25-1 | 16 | TGTGCCAGCAGTGACATACGGGCGGGAGGGGGCAATGAGCAGTTCTTC | CASSDIRAGGGNEQFF
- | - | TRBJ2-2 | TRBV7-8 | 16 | TGTGCCAGCAGCTTATTGGGCAGCCCGGTTACCGGGGAGCTGTTTTTT | CASSLLGSPVTGELFF
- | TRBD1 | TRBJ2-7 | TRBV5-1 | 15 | TGCGCCAGCAGCACAACAGGGGGTCCCTCCTACGAGCAGTACTTC | CASSTTGGPSYEQYF
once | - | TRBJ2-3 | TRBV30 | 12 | TGTGCCTGGTCTGCGGGGCCCGGGGGGCAGTATTTT | CAWSAGPGGQYF
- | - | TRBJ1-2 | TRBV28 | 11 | TGTGCCAGCGCAGGTCTCTATGGCTACACCTTC | CASAGLYGYTF
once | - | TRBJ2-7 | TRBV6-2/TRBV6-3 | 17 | TGTGCCAGCAGTTCTTATTCGAGGAGGGCCGATGGCTACGAGCAGTACTTC | CASSSYSRRADGYEQYF
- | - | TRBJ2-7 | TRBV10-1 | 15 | TGCGCCAGCAGTGGGCCAGGGTCATTGTTCTACGAGCAGTACTTC | CASSGPGSLFYEQYF
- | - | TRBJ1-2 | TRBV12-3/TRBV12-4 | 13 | TGTGCCAGCACCCCGGTGGAGGGGCGCGGCTACACCTTC | CASTPVEGRGYTF
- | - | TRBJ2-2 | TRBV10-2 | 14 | TGCGCCAGCAGCCTAGGGGTTGTCACCGGGGAGCTGTTTTTT | CASSLGVVTGELFF
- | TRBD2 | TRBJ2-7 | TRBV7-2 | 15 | TGTGCCAGCAGCTCTTTAGCGGGAGGTTTCGCCGAGCAGTACTTC | CASSSLAGGFAEQYF
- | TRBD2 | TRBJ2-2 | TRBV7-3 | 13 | TGTGCCAGCAGCTATACTAGCGTCGGGGAGCTGTTTTTT | CASSYTSVGELFF
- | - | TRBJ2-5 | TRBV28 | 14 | TGTGCCACTACCCCCCGGGTCCCTAGGAGAACCCAGTACTTC | CATTPRVPRRTQYF
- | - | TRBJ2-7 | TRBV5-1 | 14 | TGCGCCAGCAGGTCGGCGGCGACCTTTGGCGAGCAGTACTTC | CASRSAATFGEQYF
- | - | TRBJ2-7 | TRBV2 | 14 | TGTGCCAGCAGTGACAAGAGAAGCTCCTACGAGCAGTACTTC | CASSDKRSSYEQYF
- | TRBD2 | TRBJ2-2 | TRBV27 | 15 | TGTGCCAGCAGTTTACTTGCGGGAGCCGCCGGGGAGCTGTTTTTT | CASSLLAGAAGELFF
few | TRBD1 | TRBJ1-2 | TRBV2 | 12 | TGTGCCAGCGGGCGACAGGGGATCGGCTACACCTTC | CASGRQGIGYTF
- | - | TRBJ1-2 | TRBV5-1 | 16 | TGCGCCAGCAACGCTTGGATAGGAGAAGGTCGATATGGCTACACCTTC | CASNAWIGEGRYGYTF
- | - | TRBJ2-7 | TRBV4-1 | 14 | TGCGCCAGCAGCCACGCGCTAGGGGGCTACGAGCAGTACTTC | CASSHALGGYEQYF
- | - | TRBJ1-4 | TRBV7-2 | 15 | TGTGCCAGCAGCTTAGGGACAGCAACTAATGAAAAACTGTTTTTT | CASSLGTATNEKLFF
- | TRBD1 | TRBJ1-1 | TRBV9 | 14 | TGTGCCAGCAGCGTAGAGGGGGCCGGGACTGAAGCTTTCTTT | CASSVEGAGTEAFF
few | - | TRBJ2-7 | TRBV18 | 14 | TGTGCCAGCTCACCAAGGACATCCTCCTACGAGCAGTACTTC | CASSPRTSSYEQYF
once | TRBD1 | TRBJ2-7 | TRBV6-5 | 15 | TGTGCCAGCAGTTACTATCGGACAGGGCCTTACGAGCAGTACTTC | CASSYYRTGPYEQYF
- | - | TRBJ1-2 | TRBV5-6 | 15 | TGTGCCAGCAGCTCGACGGGTAATATCGGTTTTGGCTACACCTTC | CASSSTGNIGFGYTF
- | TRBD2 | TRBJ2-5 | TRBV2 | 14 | TGTGCCAGCAGAATAGCGGGTGCACAAGAGACCCAGTACTTC | CASRIAGAQETQYF
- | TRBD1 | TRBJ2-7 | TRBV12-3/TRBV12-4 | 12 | TGTGCCAGCACCAGGACAGGATGGCAGCAGTACTTC | CASTRTGWQQYF
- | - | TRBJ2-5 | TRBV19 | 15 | TGTGCCAGTAGTATCGAAGGAGTTGGGGGGGAGACCCAGTACTTC | CASSIEGVGGETQYF
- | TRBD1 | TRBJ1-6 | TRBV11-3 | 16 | TGTGCCAGCAGCTTCCACAGGGGGAAGTATAATTCACCCCTCCACTTT | CASSFHRGKYNSPLHF
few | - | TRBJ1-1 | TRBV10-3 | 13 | TGTGCCATCAGGCGGGGAGACAACACTGAAGCTTTCTTT | CAIRRGDNTEAFF
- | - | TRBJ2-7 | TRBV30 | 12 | TGTGCCTGGACAGCGGCTAACTACGAGCAGTACTTC | CAWTAANYEQYF
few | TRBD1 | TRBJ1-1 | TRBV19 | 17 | TGTGCCAGTAGTATAGCGGGACAGAGAATCATGAACACTGAAGCTTTCTTT | CASSIAGQRIMNTEAFF
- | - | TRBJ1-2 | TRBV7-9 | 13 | TGTGCCAGCAGCTACAGGGAGAACTATGGCTACACCTTC | CASSYRENYGYTF
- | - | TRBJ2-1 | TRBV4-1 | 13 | TGCGCCAGCAGCCAAGATCTTCTAAGTGAGCAGTTCTTC | CASSQDLLSEQFF
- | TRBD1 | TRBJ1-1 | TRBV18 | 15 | TGTGCCAGCTCACCGCCGGGACAGGGAATCCCTGAAGCTTTCTTT | CASSPPGQGIPEAFF
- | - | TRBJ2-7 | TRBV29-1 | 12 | TGCAGCGTGCGACAGGGAGGCTACGAGCAGTACTTC | CSVRQGGYEQYF
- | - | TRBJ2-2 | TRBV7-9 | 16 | TGTGCCAGCATCGAGAGGGCCAGATTCAACACCGGGGAGCTGTTTTTT | CASIERARFNTGELFF